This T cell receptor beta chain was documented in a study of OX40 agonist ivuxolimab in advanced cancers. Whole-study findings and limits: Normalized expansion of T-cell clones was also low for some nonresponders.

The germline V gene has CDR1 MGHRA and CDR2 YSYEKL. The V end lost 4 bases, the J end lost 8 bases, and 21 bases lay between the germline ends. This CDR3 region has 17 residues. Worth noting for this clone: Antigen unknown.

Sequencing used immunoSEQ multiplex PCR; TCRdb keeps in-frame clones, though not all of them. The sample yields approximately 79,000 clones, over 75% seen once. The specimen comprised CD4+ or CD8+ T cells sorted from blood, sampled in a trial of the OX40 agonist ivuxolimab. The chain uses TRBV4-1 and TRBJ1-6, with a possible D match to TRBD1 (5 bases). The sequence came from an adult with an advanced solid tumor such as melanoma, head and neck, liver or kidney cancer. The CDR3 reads CASSLTWGNLMYSPLHF. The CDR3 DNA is TGCGCCAGCAGCCTAACGTGGGGGAATCTGATGTATTCACCCCTCCACTTT.